The 32 T cell receptor beta chains listed next were all sequenced from one sample in a study of T cell changes during pregnancy in multiple sclerosis. Measured with immunoSEQ multiplex PCR; TCRdb has only the in-frame clones, and not every one. This sample has approximately 100,000 clones, with about 90% found just once. The sample in question was peripheral blood, obtained before pregnancy. The receptor set was obtained from a female donor with multiple sclerosis, enrolled in a pregnancy study.

This clone is a singleton in its sample. This chain links TRBV11-3 with TRBJ2-1; the D gene is possibly TRBD2 (5 bases). The V end was cut by 5 bases, the J end by 4 bases, with 18 bases between. The CDR3 runs to 16 residues. CDR1 is SGHNT and CDR2 is YENEEA in the germline V gene. CDR3 protein: CASSPRGAGTYNEQFF. The CDR3 nucleotides are TGTGCCAGCAGCCCCCGGGGAGCAGGAACGTACAATGAGCAGTTCTTC. Full variable domain (missing parts from reference TRBV11-3 and TRBJ2-1): EAGVVQSPRYKIIEKKQPVAFWCNPISGHNTLYWYLQNLGQGPELLIRYENEEAVDDSQLPKDRFSAERLKGVDSTLKIQPAELGDSAVYLCASSPRGAGTYNEQFFGPGTRLTVL.

This chain connects TRBV19 to TRBJ1-3; possible D gene TRBD1, 6 bases. The germline V gene has CDR1 LNHDA and CDR2 SQIVND (reference sequence). Trimming removed 6 bases from V and 0 bases from J, with 12 bases in between. This CDR3 is built from 15 residues. CDR3 residues: CASRTGQFSGNTIYF. The CDR3 region has the DNA TGTGCCAGTAGGACTGGACAGTTCTCTGGAAACACCATATATTTT.

This chain connects TRBV11-1 to TRBJ2-1; 14 positions match TRBD2. CDR3 size: 16 residues. Germline lookup yields CDR1 SGHAT and CDR2 FQDESV (reference sequence). V shed 5 bases, J shed 3 bases, and the junction held 3 bases outside the gene matches. The CDR3 DNA reads as TGTGCCAGCAGCCGGACTAGCGGGGGGCTCTACAATGAGCAGTTCTTC. Translated: CASSRTSGGLYNEQFF.

This clone appeared once. As DNA, the CDR3 is TGCAGCTTGAAACTAGCGGGAAAGAACAATGAGCAGTTCTTC. Amino acids: CSLKLAGKNNEQFF. The rearrangement joins TRBV29-1 to TRBJ2-1; 10 bases line up with TRBD2. The length of the CDR3 is 14 residues. V was pared by 8 bases and J by 5 bases, with 9 bases of the junction left unmatched. The germline V gene has CDR1 SQVTM and CDR2 ANQGSEA.

This clone was detected only once. J is TRBJ2-3 and V is TRBV20-1; D unresolved. The CDR3 has 10 residues. In germline, CDR1 is DFQATT, CDR2 SNEGSKA (reference sequence). Trimming removed 4 bases from V and 4 bases from J, with 3 bases in between. The CDR3 protein is CSATADTQYF. CDR3 bases: TGCAGTGCTACAGCAGATACGCAGTATTTT.

This sequence joins TRBV4-3 and TRBJ1-3; D not resolved. V lost 0 bases to trimming and J lost 0 bases, with 9 bases between them. The germline V gene has CDR1 LGHNA and CDR2 YSLEER. This CDR3 has 16 residues. CDR3 amino acids: CASSQDRGFSGNTIYF. The CDR3 nucleotides are TGCGCCAGCAGCCAAGATCGAGGATTCTCTGGAAACACCATATATTTT.

This clone turned up a few times. The gene calls are TRBV10-2 and TRBJ1-6, with 8 nucleotides matching TRBD1. The V gene end was trimmed by 6 bases and the J gene end by 9 bases; junction bases not matched to a gene: 4. The CDR3 runs 13 residues. Germline CDR1 is WSHSY and CDR2 is SAAADI. CDR3 sequence (DNA): TGCGCCAGCAGACAGGGGGAGAGTTCACCCCTCCACTTT. Protein: CASRQGESSPLHF.

V and J are TRBV18 and TRBJ1-1; D is unresolved. CDR3 size: 16 residues. V was shortened by 6 bases and J by 1 base, with 18 bases between the two germline ends. CDR1 is KGHSH and CDR2 is LQKENI in the germline V gene. The CDR3 reads CASSPNYGSTNTEAFF. The CDR3 nucleotides are TGTGCCAGCTCCCCAAACTACGGGAGTACGAACACTGAAGCTTTCTTT.

The rearrangement joins TRBV2 to TRBJ2-2, with 8 bases fitting TRBD1. The germline V gene has CDR1 SNHLY and CDR2 FYNNEI. CDR3 length equals 16 residues. Trimming took 6 bases from V and 5 from J; bases not matched to a gene: 11. The DNA of the CDR3 is TGTGCCAGCAGCGACTCCGGGACAGGTCTGACCGGGGAGCTGTTTTTT. It codes for CASSDSGTGLTGELFF.

The V and J genes are TRBV5-1 and TRBJ2-7; D remains ambiguous. The CDR3 totals 15 residues. V lost 0 bases to trimming and J lost 0 bases, with 10 bases between them. The germline V gene has CDR1 SGHRS and CDR2 YFSETQ. CDR3 loop: CASSLDPGISYEQYF. CDR3 nucleotides: TGCGCCAGCAGCTTGGATCCAGGAATCTCCTACGAGCAGTACTTC.

The chain carries TRBV28 and TRBJ2-6; D might be TRBD1 (6 bases). The CDR3 runs to 17 residues. Germline values: CDR1 MDHEN, CDR2 SYDVKM. Trimming pared 3 bases from V and 0 bases from J, leaving 12 bases between. The CDR3: CASSFARGSSGANVLTF. The CDR3 DNA reads as TGTGCCAGCAGTTTCGCCAGGGGTAGCTCTGGGGCCAACGTCCTGACTTTC. The complete variable domain, with remaining parts taken from reference TRBV28 and TRBJ2-6, reads DVKVTQSSRYLVKRTGEKVFLECVQDMDHENMFWYRQDPGLGLRLIYFSYDVKMKEKGDIPEGYSVSREKKERFSLILESASTNQTSMYLCASSFARGSSGANVLTFGAGSRLTVL.

The chain employs TRBV11-3 and TRBJ1-1; D might be TRBD1 (5 bases). The CDR3 consists of 15 residues. The germline V gene has CDR1 SGHNT and CDR2 YENEEA. V lost 3 bases, J lost 0 bases, and 11 bases lay in between. CDR3 region: CASSFKGLLNTEAFF. The CDR3, as DNA: TGTGCCAGCAGCTTTAAGGGACTGCTGAACACTGAAGCTTTCTTT.

This clone was recorded only once. The gene calls are TRBV2 and TRBJ1-2; TRBD1 agrees at 10 bases. The germline CDR1 and CDR2 sequences are SNHLY and FYNNEI. The CDR3 consists of 14 residues. V shed 11 bases and J 8 bases; nucleotides not matched to a gene: 14. The CDR3 loop reads CAGGTGATNIGYTF. The CDR3 coding sequence is TGTGCCGGCGGGACAGGGGCCACTAATATAGGCTACACCTTC.

V usage is TRBV7-2 and J usage is TRBJ1-6; 9 bases are shared with TRBD1. With 2 bases clipped from V and 10 bases from J, the junction kept 9 bases outside the gene matches. The CDR3 is 16 amino acids. The germline V gene encodes CDR1 SGHTA and CDR2 FQGNSA. As DNA, the CDR3 is TGTGCCAGCAGCTTAACCCCGACAGGGGGGGGATCACCCCTCCACTTT. It specifies CASSLTPTGGGSPLHF.

A few counts support this clone. The chain is built from TRBV30 and TRBJ1-6, with D possibly TRBD1 on 6 matching bases. The germline gives CDR1 GTSNPN, CDR2 SVGIG (reference sequence). Trimming removed 5 bases at V and 5 bases at J, with 10 bases between. This CDR3 contains 13 residues. This CDR3 reads CAWGGANNSPLHF. Written as DNA, the CDR3 is TGTGCCTGGGGGGGGGCGAATAATTCACCCCTCCACTTT.

This rearrangement joins TRBV6-4 to TRBJ2-2; 13 nucleotides agree with TRBD2. The CDR3 is made up of 15 amino acids. Trimming cost V 2 bases and J 6 bases; bases outside gene matches: 0. Germline V gene lookup returns CDR1 MRHNA and CDR2 SNTAGT. The CDR3 loop is CASSDGTSGAGELFF. In DNA form, the CDR3 reads TGTGCCAGCAGTGACGGGACTAGCGGGGCCGGGGAGCTGTTTTTT.

This sequence joins TRBV5-4 and TRBJ2-1, with TRBD1 matching 10 bases. V lost 4 bases to trimming and J lost 5 bases; unmatched junction nucleotides: 9. The CDR3 contains 16 residues. CDR1 is SGHNT, CDR2 YYREEE, per germline (reference sequence). CDR3 DNA: TGTGCCAGCAGCATCGGACAGGGGGTGGTCAACAATGAGCAGTTCTTC. Amino acid sequence: CASSIGQGVVNNEQFF. Together with reference TRBV5-4 and TRBJ2-1, the CDR3 gives the full variable domain: ETGVTQSPTHLIKTRGQQVTLRCSSQSGHNTVSWYQQALGQGPQFIFQYYREEENGRGNFPPRFSGLQFPNYSSELNVNALELDDSALYLCASSIGQGVVNNEQFFGPGTRLTVL.

The chain uses TRBV7-9 and TRBJ2-1; 8 nucleotides match TRBD2. Germline CDR1 is SEHNR and CDR2 is FQNEAQ (reference sequence). The CDR3 is 16 amino acids. V was clipped by 0 bases and J by 8 bases; unmatched bases: 9. The CDR3 spells CASSLALAGLRDEQFF. The CDR3 DNA is TGTGCCAGCAGCTTAGCGTTAGCGGGGCTGCGGGATGAGCAGTTCTTC.

The chain employs TRBV19 and TRBJ2-2, with TRBD1 identical over 10 bases. The V segment lost 3 bases and the J segment 4 bases; nucleotides outside the gene matches: 5. Germline CDR1 reads LNHDA; CDR2 reads SQIVND (reference sequence). This CDR3 is 16 amino acids long. The CDR3 reads CASSMFRDRGTGELFF. The CDR3 bases are TGTGCCAGTAGTATGTTTCGGGACAGGGGCACCGGGGAGCTGTTTTTT.

This clone was observed once. V gene TRBV5-1 combines with J gene TRBJ2-1, with 7 bases fitting TRBD2. The germline V gene has CDR1 SGHRS and CDR2 YFSETQ. CDR3 size: 16 residues. V shed 0 bases and J 10 bases; nucleotides not matched to a gene: 13. The CDR3 region is CASSLELAGVLREQFF. CDR3 bases: TGCGCCAGCAGCTTGGAATTGGCGGGAGTACTGAGGGAGCAGTTCTTC. Using reference TRBV5-1 and TRBJ2-1 for the parts outside the CDR3, the full variable domain is KAGVTQTPRYLIKTRGQQVTLSCSPISGHRSVSWYQQTPGQGLQFLFEYFSETQRNKGNFPGRFSGRQFSNSRSEMNVSTLELGDSALYLCASSLELAGVLREQFFGPGTRLTVL.

This chain uses TRBV27 with TRBJ2-7; D is possibly TRBD1 (6 bases). Germline V CDR1 and CDR2: MNHEY, SMNVEV (reference sequence). The V and J ends lost 5 bases and 3 bases respectively, with 17 bases between them. This CDR3 has 15 residues. CDR3 loop: CASSTSGTNFYEQYF. CDR3 nucleotide sequence: TGTGCCAGCAGTACCTCCGGGACAAACTTCTACGAGCAGTACTTC.

The V call is TRBV6-1, the J call TRBJ1-3; 7 nucleotides line up with TRBD1. With 8 bases clipped from V and 0 bases from J, the junction kept 7 bases outside the gene matches. The CDR3 contains 15 residues. CDR1 is MNHNS, CDR2 SASEGT, per germline. This CDR3 reads CASSRQGLSGNTIYF. For the CDR3, the DNA is TGTGCCAGCTCACGACAGGGACTCTCTGGAAACACCATATATTTT.

V gene TRBV19 combines with J gene TRBJ2-3; a weak D match, TRBD1 (7 bases). Trimming removed 5 bases at V and 4 bases at J, with 13 bases between. This CDR3 comprises 14 residues. The V gene's germline CDR1 is LNHDA and CDR2 SQIVND (reference sequence). In nucleotides, the CDR3 is TGTGCCAGTAGTGGAGGGGGCCCCGCAGATACGCAGTATTTT. Translation: CASSGGGPADTQYF.

The chain links TRBV7-8 to TRBJ1-5, with D tentatively TRBD1 (6 bases). Per germline, CDR1 SGHVS and CDR2 FQNEAQ. This CDR3 has 14 residues. The ends were cut back, 3 bases at V and 3 bases at J, with 9 bases in the middle. Here the CDR3 DNA reads TGTGCCAGCAGCTTTGACAGGACCAATCAGCCCCAGCATTTT. Amino acids: CASSFDRTNQPQHF.

This chain links TRBV28 with TRBJ1-2, with 11 bases matching TRBD1. Germline V gene sequence: CDR1 MDHEN, CDR2 SYDVKM. The trim removed 6 bases at V and 3 bases at J, leaving 12 bases unmatched. This CDR3 comprises 17 residues. CDR3 sequence reads: CASSGQGAPLHYYGYTF. The CDR3 nucleotides are TGTGCCAGCAGCGGACAGGGGGCTCCCTTACATTACTATGGCTACACCTTC.

In this sample, this clone turned up a few times. The J gene is TRBJ2-7, the V gene TRBV30, with D perhaps matching TRBD1 (5 bases). Germline V CDR1 and CDR2: GTSNPN, SVGIG (reference sequence). The V end was cut by 4 bases, the J end by 6 bases, with 22 bases between. CDR3 length: 15 residues. CDR3 residues: CAWTPVGQEGAEQYF. The CDR3 DNA reads as TGTGCCTGGACCCCGGTGGGCCAGGAAGGGGCCGAGCAGTACTTC.

This chain connects TRBV5-1 to TRBJ2-1; possible D gene TRBD2, 6 bases. From germline, CDR1 is SGHRS and CDR2 YFSETQ. The CDR3 runs 16 residues. V was trimmed by 2 bases and J by 1 base, leaving 13 bases between them. CDR3 protein: CASSFVGLQSYNEQFF. Written as DNA, the CDR3 is TGCGCCAGCAGCTTCGTGGGACTTCAGTCCTACAATGAGCAGTTCTTC.

The chain combines TRBV6-1 with TRBJ2-7; 7 bases are a match to TRBD1. V dropped 1 base and J dropped 2; count of bases not matched to a gene: 2. CDR1 is MNHNS and CDR2 is SASEGT in the germline V gene. The CDR3 length is 14 residues. The CDR3, as DNA: TGTGCCAGCAGTGAAGGGCAGGGGGCCTACGAGCAGTACTTC. It translates to CASSEGQGAYEQYF.

V is TRBV19 and J is TRBJ2-2; unclear D gene. Deletions cut 6 bases from V and 5 bases from J, with 13 bases between. The CDR3 length is 14 residues. Germline V CDR1 and CDR2: LNHDA, SQIVND (reference sequence). CDR3 sequence (DNA): TGTGCCAGTAGGGTCAGTACTACTACCGGGGAGCTGTTTTTT. It translates to CASRVSTTTGELFF.

This chain connects TRBV27 to TRBJ2-7; possible D gene TRBD1, 6 bases. With 5 bases removed from V and 4 bases from J, the gap between germline ends came to 12 bases. This CDR3 region has 13 residues. Germline values: CDR1 MNHEY, CDR2 SMNVEV (reference sequence). The CDR3, as DNA: TGTGCCAGCAGTCCAGGGGCGGAATACGAGCAGTACTTC. This gives the protein CASSPGAEYEQYF.

The V call is TRBV4-1, the J call TRBJ2-3, with TRBD2 matching 13 bases. Trimming took 4 bases from V and 0 from J; bases not matched to a gene: 13. The CDR3 spans 20 residues. The germline V gene encodes CDR1 MGHRA and CDR2 YSYEKL. The CDR3 loop reads CASSPELLAGGPSSTDTQYF. The CDR3 nucleotides read TGCGCCAGCAGCCCGGAACTACTAGCGGGGGGGCCCAGTAGCACAGATACGCAGTATTTT.

The V and J genes are TRBV18 and TRBJ2-1; 10 bases fit TRBD2. Germline V gives CDR1 KGHSH, CDR2 LQKENI. Trimming at V came to 5 bases and at J to 5 bases, leaving 12 bases not matched to a gene. The length of the CDR3 is 17 residues. The CDR3 nucleotides are TGTGCCAGCTCAAGAAACAAAGCGGGGGGGCTGGACAATGAGCAGTTCTTC. Its protein product is CASSRNKAGGLDNEQFF.